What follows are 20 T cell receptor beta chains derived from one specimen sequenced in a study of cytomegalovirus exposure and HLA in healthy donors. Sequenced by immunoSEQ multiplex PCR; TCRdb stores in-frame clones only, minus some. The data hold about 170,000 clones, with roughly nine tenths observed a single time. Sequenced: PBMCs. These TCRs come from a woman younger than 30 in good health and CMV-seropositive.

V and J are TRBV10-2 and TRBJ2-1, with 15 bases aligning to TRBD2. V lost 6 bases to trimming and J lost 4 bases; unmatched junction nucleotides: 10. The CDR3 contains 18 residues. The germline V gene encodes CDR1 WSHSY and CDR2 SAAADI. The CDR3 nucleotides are TGCGCCAGCAGGGGGACTAGCGGGAGGCCTACCGGATACAATGAGCAGTTCTTC. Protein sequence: CASRGTSGRPTGYNEQFF.

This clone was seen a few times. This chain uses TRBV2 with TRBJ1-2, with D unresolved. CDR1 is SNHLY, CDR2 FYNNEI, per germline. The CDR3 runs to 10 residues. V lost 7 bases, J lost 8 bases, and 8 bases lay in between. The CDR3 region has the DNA TGTGCCAGCAATGGAGGAGGCTACACCTTC. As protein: CASNGGGYTF.

CDR3 protein: CASSRPQGGQPQHF. The CDR3, as DNA: TGTGCCAGTAGTAGACCACAGGGTGGGCAGCCCCAGCATTTT. The chain employs TRBV19 and TRBJ1-5; weak D call: TRBD1 (6 bases). The germline V gene has CDR1 LNHDA and CDR2 SQIVND (reference sequence). V gave up 4 bases and J gave up 7 bases, with 14 bases separating them. The CDR3 length is 14 residues.

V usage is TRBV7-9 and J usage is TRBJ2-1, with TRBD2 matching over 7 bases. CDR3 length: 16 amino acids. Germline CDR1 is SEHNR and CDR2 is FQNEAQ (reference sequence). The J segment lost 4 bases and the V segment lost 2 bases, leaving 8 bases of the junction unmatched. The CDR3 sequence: CASSLWVGGSYNEQFF. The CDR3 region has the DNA TGTGCCAGCAGCTTATGGGTGGGGGGGTCTTACAATGAGCAGTTCTTC.

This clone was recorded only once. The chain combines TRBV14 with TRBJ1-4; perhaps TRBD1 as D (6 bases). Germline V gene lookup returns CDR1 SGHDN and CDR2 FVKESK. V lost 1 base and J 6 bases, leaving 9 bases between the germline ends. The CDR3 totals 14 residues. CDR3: CASSQGRGDEKLFF. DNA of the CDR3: TGTGCCAGCAGCCAAGGCAGGGGAGATGAAAAACTGTTTTTT.

In nucleotides, the CDR3 is TGCGCCAGCAGCCCGGGAGGAGGCCCGAACACTGAAGCTTTCTTT. It codes for CASSPGGGPNTEAFF. V and J are TRBV5-1 and TRBJ1-1; D gene uncertain. This CDR3 has 15 amino acids. In germline, CDR1 is SGHRS, CDR2 YFSETQ. V was cut by 4 bases and J by 1 base, with 14 bases left in between. The full variable domain, rest sourced from reference TRBV5-1 and TRBJ1-1, is KAGVTQTPRYLIKTRGQQVTLSCSPISGHRSVSWYQQTPGQGLQFLFEYFSETQRNKGNFPGRFSGRQFSNSRSEMNVSTLELGDSALYLCASSPGGGPNTEAFFGQGTRLTVV.

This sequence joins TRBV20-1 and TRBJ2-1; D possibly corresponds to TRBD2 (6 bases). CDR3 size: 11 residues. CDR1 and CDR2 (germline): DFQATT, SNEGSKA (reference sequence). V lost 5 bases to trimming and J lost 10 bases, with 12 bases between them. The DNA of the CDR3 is TGCAGTGCTTTGGGGGGACCGGAGCAGTTCTTC. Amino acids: CSALGGPEQFF.

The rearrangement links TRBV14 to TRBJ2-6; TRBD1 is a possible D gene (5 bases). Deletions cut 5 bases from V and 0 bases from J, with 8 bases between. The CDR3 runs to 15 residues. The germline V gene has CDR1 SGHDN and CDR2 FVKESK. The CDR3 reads CASSFTGSGANVLTF. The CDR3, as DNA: TGTGCCAGCAGCTTCACAGGCTCTGGGGCCAACGTCCTGACTTTC. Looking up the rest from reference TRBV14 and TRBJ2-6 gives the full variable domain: EAGVTQFPSHSVIEKGQTVTLRCDPISGHDNLYWYRRVMGKEIKFLLHFVKESKQDESGMPNNRFLAERTGGTYSTLKVQPAELEDSGVYFCASSFTGSGANVLTFGAGSRLTVL.

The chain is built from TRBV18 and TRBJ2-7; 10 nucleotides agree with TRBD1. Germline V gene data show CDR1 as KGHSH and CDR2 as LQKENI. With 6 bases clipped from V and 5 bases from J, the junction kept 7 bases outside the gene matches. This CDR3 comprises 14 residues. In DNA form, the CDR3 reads TGTGCCAGCTCGTACTCCGGGACAGGGGACGAGCAGTACTTC. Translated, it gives CASSYSGTGDEQYF.

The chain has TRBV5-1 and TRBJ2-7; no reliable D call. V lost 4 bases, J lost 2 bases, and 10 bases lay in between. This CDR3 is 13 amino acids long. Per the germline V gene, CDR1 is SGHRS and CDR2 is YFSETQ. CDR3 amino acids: CASSQQLTYEQYF. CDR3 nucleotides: TGCGCCAGCAGCCAACAGTTGACCTACGAGCAGTACTTC.

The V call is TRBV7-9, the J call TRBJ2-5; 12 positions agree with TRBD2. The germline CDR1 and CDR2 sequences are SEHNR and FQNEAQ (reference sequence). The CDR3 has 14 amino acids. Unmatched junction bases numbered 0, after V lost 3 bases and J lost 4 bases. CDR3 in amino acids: CASSLGLAGETQYF. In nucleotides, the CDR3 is TGTGCCAGCAGCTTGGGACTAGCGGGAGAGACCCAGTACTTC.

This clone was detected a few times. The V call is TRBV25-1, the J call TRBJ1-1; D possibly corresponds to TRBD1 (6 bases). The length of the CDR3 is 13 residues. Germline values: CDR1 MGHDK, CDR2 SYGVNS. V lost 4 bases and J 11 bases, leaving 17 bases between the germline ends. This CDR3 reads CASSVPGGEWAFF. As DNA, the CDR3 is TGTGCCAGCAGTGTCCCTGGGGGCGAGTGGGCTTTCTTT.

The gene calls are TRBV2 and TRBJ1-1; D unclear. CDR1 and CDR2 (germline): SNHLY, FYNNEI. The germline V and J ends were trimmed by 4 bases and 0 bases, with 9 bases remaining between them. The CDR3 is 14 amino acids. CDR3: CASSVKEMNTEAFF. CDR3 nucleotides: TGTGCCAGCAGTGTTAAGGAGATGAACACTGAAGCTTTCTTT.

DNA of the CDR3: TGTGCCAGCAGCGTGGGGAGGTGGCCTGACCAAGAGACCCAGTACTTC. It yields the protein CASSVGRWPDQETQYF. This sequence joins TRBV9 and TRBJ2-5; TRBD2 is a possible D gene (6 bases). This CDR3 spans 16 amino acids. Germline CDR1 is SGDLS and CDR2 is YYNGEE. Trimming cost V 2 bases and J 0 bases, with 14 bases left between them.

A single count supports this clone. CDR3 residues: CASSSTSGRGGTQYF. CDR3 nucleotide sequence: TGTGCCAGCAGCTCAACTAGCGGGAGAGGAGGGACCCAGTACTTC. The chain carries TRBV7-9 and TRBJ2-5; 11 bases map to TRBD2. J lost 7 bases, V lost 4 bases, and 8 bases had no gene match. CDR3 length: 15 amino acids. CDR1 and CDR2 from the germline V gene are SEHNR and FQNEAQ (reference sequence).

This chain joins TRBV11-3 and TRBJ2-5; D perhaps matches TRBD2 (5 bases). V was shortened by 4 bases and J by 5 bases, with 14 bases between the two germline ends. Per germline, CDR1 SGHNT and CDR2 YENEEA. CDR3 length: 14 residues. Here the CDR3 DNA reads TGTGCCAGCAGCTCCGAGTGGAGGACGGAGACCCAGTACTTC. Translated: CASSSEWRTETQYF.

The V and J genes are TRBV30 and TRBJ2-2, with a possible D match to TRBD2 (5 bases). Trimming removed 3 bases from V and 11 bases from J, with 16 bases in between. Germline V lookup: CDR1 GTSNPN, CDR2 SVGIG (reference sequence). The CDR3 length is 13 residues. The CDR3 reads CAWRQSGGGELFF. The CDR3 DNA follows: TGTGCCTGGAGGCAATCAGGCGGAGGAGAGCTGTTTTTT. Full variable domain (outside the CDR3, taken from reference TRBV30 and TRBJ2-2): SQTIHQWPATLVQPVGSPLSLECTVEGTSNPNLYWYRQAAGRGLQLLFYSVGIGQISSEVPQNLSASRPQDRQFILSSKKLLLSDSGFYLCAWRQSGGGELFFGEGSRLTVL.

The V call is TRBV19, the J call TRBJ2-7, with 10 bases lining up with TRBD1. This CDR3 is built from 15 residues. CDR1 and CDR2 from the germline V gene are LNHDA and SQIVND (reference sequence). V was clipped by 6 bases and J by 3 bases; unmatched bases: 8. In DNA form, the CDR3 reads TGTGCCAGTAGCAAACCGGGACAGGGGCTCTACGAGCAGTACTTC. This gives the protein CASSKPGQGLYEQYF.

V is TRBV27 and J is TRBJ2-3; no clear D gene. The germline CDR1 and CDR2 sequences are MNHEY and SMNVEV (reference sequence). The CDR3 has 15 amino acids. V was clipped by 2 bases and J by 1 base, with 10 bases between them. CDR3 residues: CASSLMSIGTDTQYF. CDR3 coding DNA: TGTGCCAGCAGTTTAATGTCCATAGGCACAGATACGCAGTATTTT.

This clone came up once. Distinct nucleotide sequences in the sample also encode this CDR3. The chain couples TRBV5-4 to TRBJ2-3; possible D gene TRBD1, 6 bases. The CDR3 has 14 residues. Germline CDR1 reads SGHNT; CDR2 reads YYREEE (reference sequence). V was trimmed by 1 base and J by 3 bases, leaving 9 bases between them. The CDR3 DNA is TGTGCCAGCAGCTTGCGCCAGGGGACAGATACGCAGTATTTT. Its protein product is CASSLRQGTDTQYF. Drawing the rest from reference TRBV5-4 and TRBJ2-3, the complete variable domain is ETGVTQSPTHLIKTRGQQVTLRCSSQSGHNTVSWYQQALGQGPQFIFQYYREEENGRGNFPPRFSGLQFPNYSSELNVNALELDDSALYLCASSLRQGTDTQYFGPGTRLTVL.